The 22 T cell receptor beta chains below come from one sample, sequenced in a study of T cells after yellow fever vaccination. TCRdb itself ran the 5' RACE reads through MiXCR, one entry per CDR3 protein. Counted here are approximately 160,000 distinct CDR3 sequences, roughly 9% occurring once; the ten biggest clones make up roughly 36%. The specimen was CD8+ T cells sorted from PBMCs, collected 45 days after the yellow fever booster vaccination. These TCRs come from a man between 18 and 29 years old who received the YFV17D yellow fever vaccine.

This clonotype came up many times. This chain joins TRBV7-9 and TRBJ2-7, with 9 bases fitting TRBD1. The CDR3 contains 14 residues. Trimming at V came to 8 bases and at J to 5 bases, leaving 10 bases not matched to a gene. From germline, CDR1 is SEHNR and CDR2 FQNEAQ (reference sequence). The DNA of the CDR3 is TGTGCCAGCTCTCCGCGGACAGGGGACCACGAGCAGTACTTC. It specifies CASSPRTGDHEQYF. The whole variable domain, remainder taken from reference TRBV7-9 and TRBJ2-7, is DTGVSQNPRHKITKRGQNVTFRCDPISEHNRLYWYRQTLGQGPEFLTYFQNEAQLEKSRLLSDRFSAERPKGSFSTLEIQRTEQGDSAMYLCASSPRTGDHEQYFGPGTRLTVT.

The chain has TRBV30 and TRBJ2-7; D gene ambiguous. The CDR3 loop spans 12 amino acids. The germline CDR1 and CDR2 sequences are GTSNPN and SVGIG (reference sequence). Trimming shortened V by 3 bases and J by 3 bases, and 9 bases separated the two germline ends. CDR3 nucleotides: TGTGCCTGGAGGGGGTACCGCTACGAGCAGTACTTC. It is translated as CAWRGYRYEQYF.

The chain links TRBV5-1 to TRBJ2-3; D remains ambiguous. V dropped 0 bases and J dropped 4 bases, with 21 bases sitting between them. The CDR3 length is 18 residues. CDR1 and CDR2 from the germline V gene are SGHRS and YFSETQ. This CDR3 is CASSLERLILTPPDTQYF. DNA for the CDR3: TGCGCCAGCAGCTTGGAACGCTTGATTTTAACCCCGCCAGATACGCAGTATTTT.

This clonotype turned up a few times. The chain carries TRBV3-1 and TRBJ2-1; TRBD1 aligns across 7 bases. The J segment lost 5 bases and the V segment lost 5 bases, leaving 6 bases of the junction unmatched. Looked up from germline, CDR1 is LGHDT and CDR2 is YNNKEL (reference sequence). The CDR3 has 14 residues. The CDR3 loop is CASSLRDSHNEQFF. The CDR3 DNA reads as TGTGCCAGCAGCTTACGGGACAGTCACAATGAGCAGTTCTTC.

The chain combines TRBV12-3 or TRBV12-4 with TRBJ1-1; D call uncertain. Trimming took off 8 bases at V and 1 base at J, with 8 bases between the two ends. This CDR3 comprises 12 residues. Here the CDR3 reads CASLLGNTEAFF. In DNA, the CDR3 is TGTGCCAGCCTGTTGGGGAACACTGAAGCTTTCTTT.

This clonotype was observed many times. The rearrangement uses TRBV10-3 and TRBJ2-1; D not certain. V was clipped by 0 bases and J by 4 bases, with 1 base between them. The CDR3 runs 12 residues. CDR1 ENHRY and CDR2 SYGVKD come from the germline V gene. The CDR3 DNA sequence: TGTGCCATCAGTGAGTCTTACAATGAGCAGTTCTTC. This encodes CAISESYNEQFF.

The rearrangement joins TRBV7-9 to TRBJ1-5; no definite D call. The germline V gene has CDR1 SEHNR and CDR2 FQNEAQ (reference sequence). The CDR3 has 14 amino acids. Trimming cost V 5 bases and J 3 bases, with 11 bases left between them. The chain's CDR3 is CASSRPGNNQPQHF. The CDR3 nucleotides are TGTGCCAGCAGCCGTCCGGGCAACAATCAGCCCCAGCATTTT.

This clonotype was seen more than once but under ten times. V and J are TRBV4-2 and TRBJ2-7; D ambiguous. Germline CDR1 and CDR2: LGHNA and YNFKEQ. V gave up 3 bases and J gave up 2 bases, with 14 bases separating them. The CDR3 length is 15 residues. CDR3 sequence: CASSQVIPGPYEQYF. The CDR3, as DNA: TGTGCCAGCAGCCAGGTTATTCCCGGCCCCTACGAGCAGTACTTC.

The CDR3 reads CASSEKTGKNTEAFF. CDR3 bases: TGCGCCAGCAGCGAGAAAACAGGGAAGAACACTGAAGCTTTCTTT. V is TRBV5-1 and J is TRBJ1-1; D is perhaps TRBD1 (6 bases). With 4 bases removed from V and 1 base from J, the gap between germline ends came to 14 bases. The CDR3 length is 15 residues. Germline CDR1 is SGHRS and CDR2 is YFSETQ.

The rearrangement uses TRBV28 and TRBJ2-7; TRBD1 agrees at 7 bases. This CDR3 comprises 12 residues. Trimming removed 5 bases from V and 4 bases from J; junction bases left unmatched: 2. The germline gives CDR1 MDHEN, CDR2 SYDVKM. The CDR3 region is CASSDRAYEQYV. CDR3 DNA: TGTGCCAGCAGTGACAGGGCTTACGAGCAGTACGTC.

The V call is TRBV12-3 or TRBV12-4, the J call TRBJ2-3; 9 positions agree with TRBD1. V shed 3 bases, J shed 4 bases, and the junction held 2 bases outside the gene matches. The CDR3 totals 14 residues. In DNA form, the CDR3 reads TGTGCCAGCAGTTTTGACAGGGGGTCAGATACGCAGTATTTT. As protein: CASSFDRGSDTQYF.

This rearrangement joins TRBV7-9 to TRBJ2-1; 10 nucleotides align to TRBD1. The CDR3 spans 14 residues. The V and J ends lost 3 bases and 9 bases, in that order; junction bases with no gene match: 5. From germline, CDR1 is SEHNR and CDR2 FQNEAQ (reference sequence). For the CDR3, the DNA is TGTGCCAGCAGCTTTTCGACAGGGGGCCGTGAGCAGTTCTTC. It is translated as CASSFSTGGREQFF.

This sequence joins TRBV6-5 and TRBJ2-5, with 8 bases matching TRBD2. The CDR3 length is 15 residues. The germline V gene has CDR1 MNHEY and CDR2 SVGAGI. Trimming removed 1 base from V and 1 base from J; junction bases left unmatched: 2. The DNA of the CDR3 is TGTGCCAGCAGTTACTTAGCGGGGACCCAAGAGACCCAGTACTTC. It codes for CASSYLAGTQETQYF.

V is TRBV4-3 and J is TRBJ2-3; 9 bases are a match to TRBD2. After removal of 0 bases from V and 6 bases from J, the junction contained 13 bases not matched to a gene. Germline V gene sequence: CDR1 LGHNA, CDR2 YSLEER. The CDR3 has 18 amino acids. CDR3 sequence: CASSQDGAGRGGSDTQYF. CDR3 in DNA: TGCGCCAGCAGCCAAGATGGCGCTGGGCGGGGGGGCTCCGATACGCAGTATTTT.

J is TRBJ1-6 and V is TRBV4-1; 7 bases agree with TRBD1. There are 15 residues in the CDR3. The germline V gene encodes CDR1 MGHRA and CDR2 YSYEKL. Trimming at V came to 4 bases and at J to 8 bases, leaving 8 bases not matched to a gene. This chain's CDR3 is CASSPRDSLYSPLHF. For the CDR3, the DNA is TGCGCCAGCAGCCCCAGGGACAGCCTTTATTCACCCCTCCACTTT.

The genes are TRBV7-9 and TRBJ2-1; TRBD2 matches 11 bases. Germline V lookup: CDR1 SEHNR, CDR2 FQNEAQ (reference sequence). This CDR3 contains 13 residues. Unmatched junction bases numbered 3, after V lost 5 bases and J lost 9 bases. CDR3 in DNA: TGTGCCAGCAGCCCTAGCGGGGGGCCTGAGCAGTTCTTC. This codes for CASSPSGGPEQFF.

The rearrangement links TRBV4-1 to TRBJ2-3, with TRBD2 matching over 9 bases. V lost 1 base to trimming and J lost 1 base; unmatched junction nucleotides: 15. Germline V gives CDR1 MGHRA, CDR2 YSYEKL. The CDR3 loop spans 20 amino acids. The CDR3 sequence is CASSQGPKTSGQEGTDTQYF. Written as DNA, the CDR3 is TGCGCCAGCAGCCAAGGACCGAAGACTAGCGGCCAGGAAGGCACAGATACGCAGTATTTT.

There are a few counts of this clonotype. This chain links TRBV15 with TRBJ1-5; D possibly corresponds to TRBD1 (5 bases). With 6 bases removed from V and 4 bases from J, the gap between germline ends came to 10 bases. Germline assignment: CDR1 LNHNV and CDR2 YYDKDF (reference sequence). This CDR3 has 13 residues. The CDR3 sequence is CATRGTRNQPQHF. The CDR3 bases are TGTGCCACCAGGGGGACGAGGAATCAGCCCCAGCATTTT.

This clonotype has more than one count but fewer than ten. This chain's CDR3 is CASSYSENRGPPQHF. The DNA of the CDR3 is TGTGCCAGCAGTTACTCGGAGAACAGGGGGCCGCCCCAGCATTTT. This chain connects TRBV6-6 to TRBJ1-5, with 9 bases that match TRBD1. CDR1 and CDR2 (germline): MNHNY, SVGAGI (reference sequence). The CDR3 covers 15 residues. Unmatched junction bases numbered 6, after V lost 0 bases and J lost 9 bases.

This clonotype was detected many times. The rearrangement uses TRBV15 and TRBJ2-1, with 10 bases that match TRBD2. Per the germline V gene, CDR1 is LNHNV and CDR2 is YYDKDF (reference sequence). Unmatched junction bases numbered 1, after V lost 0 bases and J lost 2 bases. The CDR3 is made up of 16 amino acids. The CDR3 spells CATSRESGGAYNEQFF. In DNA, the CDR3 is TGTGCCACCAGCAGAGAGAGCGGGGGGGCCTACAATGAGCAGTTCTTC.

The chain combines TRBV6-5 with TRBJ2-5; the D call may be TRBD1 or TRBD2 (6 bases each). Trimming removed 4 bases at V and 5 bases at J, with 14 bases between. This CDR3 contains 14 residues. Germline loops: CDR1 MNHEY, CDR2 SVGAGI. Written as DNA, the CDR3 is TGTGCCAGCAGTTCTGGGGGGCCTAGGGAGACCCAGTACTTC. This encodes CASSSGGPRETQYF.

This clonotype showed up just a few times. The J gene is TRBJ1-1, the V gene TRBV12-3 or TRBV12-4; 10 nucleotides agree with TRBD1. The length of the CDR3 is 17 residues. Trimming at V came to 5 bases and at J to 0 bases, leaving 9 bases not matched to a gene. In nucleotides, the CDR3 is TGTGCCAGCAGTCCCGGAGACAGGGGGCGCATGAACACTGAAGCTTTCTTT. Amino acids: CASSPGDRGRMNTEAFF.